A single T cell receptor beta chain is shown here with its context. Method: immunoSEQ multiplex PCR; TCRdb's copy keeps in-frame clones and lacks some. The sample includes under 35,000 clones, approximately 84% of them seen just once. The data are from a study of lymphopenia after photon versus proton radiotherapy. V shed 2 bases and J shed 1 base, with 8 bases lying between them. This CDR3 region has 14 residues. Germline V gene lookup returns CDR1 LNHDA and CDR2 SQIVND (reference sequence). The clonotype originates from a woman between 65 and 79 years old with pancreatic cancer. The sample in question was peripheral blood, obtained from a patient treated with proton-based radiotherapy. The chain is built from TRBV19 and TRBJ1-1; D remains ambiguous. CDR3 residues: CASSIYRENTEAFF. In DNA, the CDR3 is TGTGCCAGTAGTATATATAGGGAGAACACTGAAGCTTTCTTT.